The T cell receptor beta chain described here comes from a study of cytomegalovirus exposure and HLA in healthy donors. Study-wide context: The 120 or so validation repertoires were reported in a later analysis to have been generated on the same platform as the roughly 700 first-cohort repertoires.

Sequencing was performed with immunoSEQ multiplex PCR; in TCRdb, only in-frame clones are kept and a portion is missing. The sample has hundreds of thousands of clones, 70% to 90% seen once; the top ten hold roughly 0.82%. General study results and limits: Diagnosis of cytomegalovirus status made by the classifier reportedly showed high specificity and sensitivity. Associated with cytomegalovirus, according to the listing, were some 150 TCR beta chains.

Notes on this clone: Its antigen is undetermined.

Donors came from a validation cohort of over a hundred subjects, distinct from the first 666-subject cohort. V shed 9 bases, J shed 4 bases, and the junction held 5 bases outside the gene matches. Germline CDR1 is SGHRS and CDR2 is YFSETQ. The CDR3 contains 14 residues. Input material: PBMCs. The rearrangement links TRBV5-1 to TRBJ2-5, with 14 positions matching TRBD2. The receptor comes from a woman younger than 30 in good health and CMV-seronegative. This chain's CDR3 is CATRTSGGSETQYF. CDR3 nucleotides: TGCGCCACCAGGACTAGCGGGGGGTCAGAGACCCAGTACTTC.